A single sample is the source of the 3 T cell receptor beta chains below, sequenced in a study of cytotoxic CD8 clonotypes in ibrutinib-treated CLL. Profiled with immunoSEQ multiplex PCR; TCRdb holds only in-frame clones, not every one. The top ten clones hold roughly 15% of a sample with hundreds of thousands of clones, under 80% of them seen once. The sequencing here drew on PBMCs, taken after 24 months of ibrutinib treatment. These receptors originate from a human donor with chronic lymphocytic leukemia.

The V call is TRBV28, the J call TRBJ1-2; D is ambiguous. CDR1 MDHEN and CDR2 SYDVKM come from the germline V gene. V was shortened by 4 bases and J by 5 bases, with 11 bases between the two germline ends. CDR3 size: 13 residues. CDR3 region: CASSSEKWYGYTF. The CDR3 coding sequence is TGTGCCAGCAGTTCGGAGAAGTGGTATGGCTACACCTTC.

The chain's CDR3 is CAGQGGYGYTF. Written as DNA, the CDR3 is TGTGCCGGACAGGGGGGCTATGGCTACACCTTC. The chain combines TRBV30 with TRBJ1-2; 10 bases fit TRBD1. Looked up from germline, CDR1 is GTSNPN and CDR2 is SVGIG (reference sequence). This CDR3 region has 11 residues. Trimming removed 8 bases from V and 4 bases from J; junction bases left unmatched: 1.

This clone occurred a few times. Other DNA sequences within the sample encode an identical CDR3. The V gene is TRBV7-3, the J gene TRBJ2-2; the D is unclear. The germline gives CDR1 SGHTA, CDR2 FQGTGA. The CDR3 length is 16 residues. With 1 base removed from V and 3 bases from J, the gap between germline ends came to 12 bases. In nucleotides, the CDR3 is TGTGCCAGCAGCTTAAACGGTCCTGGAGACACCGGGGAGCTGTTTTTT. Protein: CASSLNGPGDTGELFF.